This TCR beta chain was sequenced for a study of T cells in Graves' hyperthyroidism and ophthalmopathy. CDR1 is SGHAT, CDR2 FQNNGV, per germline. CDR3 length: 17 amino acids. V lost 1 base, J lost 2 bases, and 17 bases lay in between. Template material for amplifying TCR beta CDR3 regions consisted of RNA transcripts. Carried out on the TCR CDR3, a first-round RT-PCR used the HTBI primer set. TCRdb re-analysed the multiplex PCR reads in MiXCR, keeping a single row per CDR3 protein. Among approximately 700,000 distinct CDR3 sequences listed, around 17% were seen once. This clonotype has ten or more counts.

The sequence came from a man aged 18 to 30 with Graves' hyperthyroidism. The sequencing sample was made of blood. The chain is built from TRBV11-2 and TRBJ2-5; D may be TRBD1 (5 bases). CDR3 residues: CASSLGYSWTPQETQYF. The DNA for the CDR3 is TGTGCCAGCAGCTTAGGTTATTCTTGGACACCTCAAGAGACCCAGTACTTC.